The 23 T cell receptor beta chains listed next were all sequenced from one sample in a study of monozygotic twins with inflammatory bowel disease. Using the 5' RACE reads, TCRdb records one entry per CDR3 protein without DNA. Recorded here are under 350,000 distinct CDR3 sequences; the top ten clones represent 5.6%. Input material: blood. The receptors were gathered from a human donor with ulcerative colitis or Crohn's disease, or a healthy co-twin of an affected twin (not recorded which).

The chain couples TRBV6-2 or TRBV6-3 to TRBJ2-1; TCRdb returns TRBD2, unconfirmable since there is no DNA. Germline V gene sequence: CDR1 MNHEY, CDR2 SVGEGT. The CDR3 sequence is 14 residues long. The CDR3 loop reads CASSPGTTASEQFF.

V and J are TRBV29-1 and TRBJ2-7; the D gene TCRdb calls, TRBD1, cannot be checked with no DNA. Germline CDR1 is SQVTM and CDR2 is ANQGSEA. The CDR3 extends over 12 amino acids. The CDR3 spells CSVGDRSYEQYF.

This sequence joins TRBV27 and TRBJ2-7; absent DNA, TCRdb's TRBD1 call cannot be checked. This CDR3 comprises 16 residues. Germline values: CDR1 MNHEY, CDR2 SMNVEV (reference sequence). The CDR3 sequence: CASSYSGGTGGYEQYF.

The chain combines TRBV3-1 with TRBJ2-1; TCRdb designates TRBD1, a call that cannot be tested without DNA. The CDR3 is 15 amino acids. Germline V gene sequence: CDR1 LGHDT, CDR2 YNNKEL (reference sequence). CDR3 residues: CASSHRGGAINEQFF.

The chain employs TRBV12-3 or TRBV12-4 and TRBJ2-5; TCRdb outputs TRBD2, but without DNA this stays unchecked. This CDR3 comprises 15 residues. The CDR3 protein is CASSQGTSKQETQYF.

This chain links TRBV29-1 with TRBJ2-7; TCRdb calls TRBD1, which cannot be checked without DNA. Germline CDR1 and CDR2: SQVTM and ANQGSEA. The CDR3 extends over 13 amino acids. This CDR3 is CSVDTGAGYEQYF.

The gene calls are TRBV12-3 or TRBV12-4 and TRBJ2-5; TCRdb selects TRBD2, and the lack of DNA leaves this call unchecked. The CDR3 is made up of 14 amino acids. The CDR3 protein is CASSFWTSQETQYF.

The CDR3 loop reads CSARDRASGGVLVTDTQYF. The chain recombines TRBV20-1 with TRBJ2-3; TCRdb reports TRBD2, a call that lacks DNA to check it against. This CDR3 is 19 amino acids long. Germline V gene sequence: CDR1 DFQATT, CDR2 SNEGSKA (reference sequence).

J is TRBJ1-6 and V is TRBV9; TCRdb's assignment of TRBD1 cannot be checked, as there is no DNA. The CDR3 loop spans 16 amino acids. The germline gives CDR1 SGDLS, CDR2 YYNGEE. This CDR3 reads CASRETGASDNSPLHF.

This chain's CDR3 is CSARDLPGNTEAFF. This sequence joins TRBV20-1 and TRBJ1-1; TCRdb picks TRBD1, but there is no DNA to check that call. CDR1 is DFQATT and CDR2 is SNEGSKA in the germline V gene (reference sequence). The CDR3 runs to 14 residues.

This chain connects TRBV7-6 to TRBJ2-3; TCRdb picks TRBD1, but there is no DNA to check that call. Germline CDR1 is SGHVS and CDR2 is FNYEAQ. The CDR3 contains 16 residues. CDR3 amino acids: CASSSVGQGVTDTQYF.

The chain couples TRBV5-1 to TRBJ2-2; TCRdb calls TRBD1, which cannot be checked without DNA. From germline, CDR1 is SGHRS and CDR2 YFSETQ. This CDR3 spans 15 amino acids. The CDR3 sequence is CASSLGSGGTGELFF.

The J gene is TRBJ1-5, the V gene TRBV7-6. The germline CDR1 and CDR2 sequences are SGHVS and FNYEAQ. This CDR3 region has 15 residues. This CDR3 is CASSSSENSNQPQHF. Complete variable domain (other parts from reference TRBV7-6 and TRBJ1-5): GAGVSQSPRYKVTKRGQDVALRCDPISGHVSLYWYRQALGQGPEFLTYFNYEAQQDKSGLPNDRFSAERPEGSISTLTIQRTEQRDSAMYRCASSSSENSNQPQHFGDGTRLSIL.

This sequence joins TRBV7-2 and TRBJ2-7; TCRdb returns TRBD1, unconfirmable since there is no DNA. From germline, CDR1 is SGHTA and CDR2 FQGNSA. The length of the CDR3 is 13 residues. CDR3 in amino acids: CASSSTRGYEQYF.

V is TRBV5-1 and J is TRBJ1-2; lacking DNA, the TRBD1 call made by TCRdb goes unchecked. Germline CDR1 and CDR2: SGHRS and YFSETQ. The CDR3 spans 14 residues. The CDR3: CASSSTGDYNGYTF.

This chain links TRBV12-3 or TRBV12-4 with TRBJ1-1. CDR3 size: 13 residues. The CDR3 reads CARRTRDNTEAFF.

The CDR3 loop is CASSGQREYEQYF. The chain combines TRBV28 with TRBJ2-7; TCRdb outputs TRBD1, but without DNA this stays unchecked. The CDR3 sequence is 13 residues long. Germline V CDR1 and CDR2: MDHEN, SYDVKM.

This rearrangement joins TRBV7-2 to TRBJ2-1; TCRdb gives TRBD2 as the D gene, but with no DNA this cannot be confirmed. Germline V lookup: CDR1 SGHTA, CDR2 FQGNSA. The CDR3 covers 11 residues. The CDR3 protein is CASTRAYEQFF.

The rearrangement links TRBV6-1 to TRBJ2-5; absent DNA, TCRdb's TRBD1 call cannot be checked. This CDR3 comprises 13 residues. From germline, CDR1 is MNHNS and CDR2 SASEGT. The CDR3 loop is CASTWTVQETQYF.

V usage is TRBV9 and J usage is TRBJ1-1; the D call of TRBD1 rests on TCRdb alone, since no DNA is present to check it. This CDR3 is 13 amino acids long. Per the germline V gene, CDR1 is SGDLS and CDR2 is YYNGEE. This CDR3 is CASSPQGYTEAFF.

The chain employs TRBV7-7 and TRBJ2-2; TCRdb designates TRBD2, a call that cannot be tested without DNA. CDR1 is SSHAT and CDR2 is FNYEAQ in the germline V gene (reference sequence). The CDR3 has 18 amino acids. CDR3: CASSLREAGRSDTGELFF.

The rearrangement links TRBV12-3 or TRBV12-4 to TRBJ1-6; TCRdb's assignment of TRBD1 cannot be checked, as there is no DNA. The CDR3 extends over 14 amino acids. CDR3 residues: CASSRAAENSPLHF.

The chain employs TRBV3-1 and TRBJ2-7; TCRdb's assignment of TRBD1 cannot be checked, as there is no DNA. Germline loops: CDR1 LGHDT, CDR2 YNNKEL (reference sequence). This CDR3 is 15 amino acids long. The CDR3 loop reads CASSHYPGGRDEQYF.